This T cell receptor (beta chain) was recorded in a study of CD8+CD57+ T cells in acquired aplastic anemia. For the study at large: Sequencing produced an average of about 10.8 million reads per healthy donor for CD4+ cells.

Germline CDR1 KGHDR, CDR2 SFDVKD. V was cut by 2 bases and J by 5 bases, with 11 bases left in between. The CDR3 is 15 amino acids. According to the study, genomic DNA was the template for TCR beta VDJ and CDR3 profiling. TCRdb itself ran the reads through MiXCR, one entry per CDR3 protein. The table includes more than 150,000 distinct CDR3 sequences, around half detected once. In its sample, this clonotype was seen many times. The antigen remains undetermined. The study, taken as a whole, reports: Any difference that existed in CD8+ Simpson's diversity between patients and controls was not significant. Patients and controls shared just under 30 CD8+ CDR3 sequences, highly expressed in patients.

The J gene is TRBJ2-2, the V gene TRBV24-1, with D uncertain. Sequencing was carried out using sorted CD4+, CD8+, or CD8+CD57+ T cells (not recorded which) from PBMCs. This clonotype was sampled from a human donor in good health. The CDR3 here is CATSDSWSVTGELFF. The CDR3 nucleotides read TGTGCCACCAGTGATTCCTGGTCCGTTACCGGGGAGCTGTTTTTT.